This record concerns one TCR beta chain sequence. This entry belongs to a study of human T cells and chemical hapten exposure. Background on the study: Once 0.01% DPC had been applied to the upper back by patch test, readings were taken at 6 days.

Unique molecular identifiers were affixed to discrete cDNA molecules within the library. TCRdb re-analysed the RACE reads in MiXCR, keeping a single row per CDR3 protein. Of 100,000 or so distinct CDR3 sequences in the sample, nearly 35% are singletons; the top ten hold around 2.8%. Documented time point: patch test 3, about 24 weeks after DPC sensitization. Sample treatment: therapeutic diphenylcyclopropenone sensitization with weekly scalp DPC. V was clipped by 2 bases and J by 2 bases, with 13 bases between them. Germline CDR1 SGHRS, CDR2 YFSETQ. The CDR3 runs 15 residues. The sequences come from whole blood, collected in connection with sensitization to the hapten diphenylcyclopropenone (DPC). The V call is TRBV5-1, the J call TRBJ2-5; D is perhaps TRBD1 (8 bases). The sequence came from a man aged 40-49 years with alopecia areata. Some clones in this sample may be carry-over from other donors' samples. CDR3: CASSLHRGGQETQYF. In nucleotides, the CDR3 is TGCGCCAGCAGCTTACACAGGGGGGGACAAGAGACCCAGTACTTC. The full variable domain, with the rest looked up from reference TRBV5-1 and TRBJ2-5, is KAGVTQTPRYLIKTRGQQVTLSCSPISGHRSVSWYQQTPGQGLQFLFEYFSETQRNKGNFPGRFSGRQFSNSRSEMNVSTLELGDSALYLCASSLHRGGQETQYFGPGTRLLVL.